This is a list of T cell receptor beta chains from one sample in a study of blood T cell repertoires in COVID-19. Produced via immunoSEQ multiplex PCR; TCRdb's table is partial and in-frame only. The sample holds 63,000 or so clones; nearly 85% are singletons and the top ten take just over 40%. Sequencing used peripheral blood. Receptor source: a human donor in a cohort sampled during active COVID-19. Both conserved end residues are trimmed from each CDR3. Clone size is stated in some rows and not others, as once, few, many or a class when expanded.

abundance	v_gene	j_gene	CDR3aa
-	TRBV6-4	TRBJ1-1	ASRAGLLWI
-	TRBV10-3	TRBJ1-2	AISEPGHNGYT
-	TRBV19	TRBJ1-2	ASSPRRGLILSGYT
-	TRBV6-2/TRBV6-3	TRBJ1-5	ASSYSVSDQPQH
-	TRBV10-2	TRBJ1-5	ASSDWGGDQPQH
-	TRBV7-2	TRBJ2-1	ASSLDSRYNEQF
-	TRBV18	TRBJ2-7	ASGDRSGEQY
-	TRBV19	TRBJ1-1	ASSIRRAGNPEAF
once	TRBV6-4	TRBJ2-3	ASSDGGRDTQY
-	TRBV9	TRBJ2-1	ASSVRGLPHNEQF
-	TRBV9	TRBJ2-3	ASSPSTDTQY
-	TRBV5-4	TRBJ2-1	ASSPRSVGQEQF
-	TRBV7-3	TRBJ2-5	ASSLAGGQETQY
-	TRBV7-2	TRBJ1-5	ASSYPSQPQH
once	TRBV5-5	TRBJ2-6	ASSLADRGGAGANVLT
-	TRBV5-1	TRBJ2-3	ASSLGGRTDTQY
few	TRBV7-9	TRBJ2-3	ASSTGTSGGTDTQY
-	TRBV6-5	TRBJ2-7	ASRTGQGAKNEQY
-	TRBV4-3	TRBJ1-3	ASSQASTGISGNTIY
-	TRBV28	TRBJ1-6	ASTPVQDNSPLH
-	TRBV6-6	TRBJ2-1	ASRRGNEQF
-	TRBV9	TRBJ1-3	ASSVGTGAYGNTIY
-	TRBV6-5	TRBJ1-2	ASSFGQANYGYT
-	TRBV28	TRBJ1-2	ASNGWVTPNYGYT
once	TRBV7-9	TRBJ1-2	ASTPREITYGYT
-	TRBV28	TRBJ1-4	ASSLLEKLF
-	TRBV6-5	TRBJ2-2	ASSRGGRTGELF
-	TRBV5-8	TRBJ1-2	ASSLLQNYGYT
-	TRBV4-3	TRBJ1-2	ASSQATGGLGYT
-	TRBV3-1/TRBV3-2	TRBJ1-1	ASSQGVGATEAF
-	TRBV6-1	TRBJ1-2	ASSSSGTGNGYT
few	TRBV10-1	TRBJ2-3	ASSEQGADTQY
-	TRBV30	TRBJ2-2	AWRWAGVRTGELF
-	TRBV5-1	TRBJ1-1	ASSSRGGTALNTEAF
-	TRBV20-1	TRBJ1-2	SAREELNT
once	TRBV4-1	TRBJ2-7	ASSQLPSGGSYEQY
-	TRBV7-2	TRBJ1-1	ASSFGQGYKNTEAF
few	TRBV5-1	TRBJ2-2	ASSPRTSGGAELF
-	TRBV2	TRBJ2-3	ASSGPTSGGANVDTQY
-	TRBV7-8	TRBJ2-2	ASSLVAGFNTGELF
-	TRBV28	TRBJ1-5	ASSFMGRQPQH
few	TRBV6-2/TRBV6-3	TRBJ1-5	ASSYAGLGNQPQH
once	TRBV11-2	TRBJ2-1	ASSLGSGPQAQF
-	TRBV29-1	TRBJ2-7	SVDPLGEDGEQY